This is a list of T cell receptor beta chains from one sample in a study of T-cell reconstitution after alpha-beta-depleted transplantation in children. In TCRdb, the PCR reads were re-called with MiXCR into one record per CDR3 protein. This sample has 500,000 to 600,000 distinct CDR3 sequences, with over 25% found just once. Sample: PBMCs from the stem cell graft donor, taken from the stem cell graft. The receptor source for this set is a human donor who donated a stem cell graft to a child with aplastic anemia. Each CDR3 is given with its conserved first and last residue. The D gene is left open where the match is weak. The listing skips clone size in some rows; elsewhere it reads once, few, many or a size class.

cdr3_aa cdr3_nt v_call clone_size j_call d_call
CASLRTDRVGIQYF TGTGCCAGCCTAAGAACGGACAGGGTGGGCATTCAGTACTTC TRBV28 . TRBJ2-4 TRBD1
CASSLGGGRYGYEQYF TGCGCCAGCAGCTTGGGAGGCGGGAGATATGGCTACGAGCAGTACTTC TRBV5-1 . TRBJ2-7 TRBD2
CASSQDPIASGNTIYF TGCGCCAGCAGCCAAGACCCGATCGCGTCTGGAAACACCATATATTTT TRBV4-3 . TRBJ1-3 .
CASSSPFLYNEQFF TGTGCCAGCAGCTCCCCCTTTCTCTACAATGAGCAGTTCTTC TRBV25-1 few TRBJ2-1 .
CASRPVGQGIYEQYF . TRBV21-1 few TRBJ2-7 .
CASRTAGGTDTQYF TGTGCCAGCAGGACCGCTGGCGGCACAGATACGCAGTATTTT TRBV12-3/TRBV12-4 . TRBJ2-3 .
CSASSTGGLSNQPQHF TGCAGTGCTAGCTCAACAGGGGGTCTTAGCAATCAGCCCCAGCATTTT TRBV20-1 . TRBJ1-5 TRBD1
CAWIWDTGAFF TGTGCCTGGATATGGGACACGGGGGCTTTCTTT TRBV30 few TRBJ1-1 .
CASSPRHYQPQHF TGTGCCAGCAGTCCCAGGCACTATCAGCCCCAGCATTTT TRBV6-1 few TRBJ1-5 .
CASSLNSGLAGVNEQFF TGTGCCAGCAGTTTAAACTCGGGGCTAGCGGGAGTCAATGAGCAGTTCTTC TRBV12-3/TRBV12-4 . TRBJ2-1 TRBD2
CASSRALGLNTEAFF TGTGCCAGCAGCCGGGCCCTCGGGCTGAACACTGAAGCTTTCTTT TRBV7-9 few TRBJ1-1 .
CASSPWDTGNYGYTF TGTGCCAGCAGTCCTTGGGACACGGGGAACTATGGCTACACCTTC TRBV6-2/TRBV6-3 . TRBJ1-2 .
CASSVQRLYGYTF TGTGCCAGCAGCGTACAGAGACTCTATGGCTACACCTTC TRBV12-3/TRBV12-4 . TRBJ1-2 .
CASSLSGSLNQPQHF TGTGCCAGCAGTTTATCAGGCAGCCTCAATCAGCCCCAGCATTTT TRBV27 . TRBJ1-5 .
CASSYGQGSDEQYF TGTGCCAGCAGTTACGGGCAGGGATCTGACGAGCAGTACTTC TRBV6-5 few TRBJ2-7 .
CASSPDPGSPLHF TGTGCCAGCAGCCCCGACCCGGGTTCACCCCTCCACTTT TRBV7-9 few TRBJ1-6 .
CASSHEGGPYNEQFF TGTGCCAGCAGCCACGAGGGGGGCCCATACAATGAGCAGTTCTTC TRBV7-9 . TRBJ2-1 .
CAISETPDGSAQHF TGTGCCATCAGTGAGACCCCCGATGGATCAGCCCAGCATTTT TRBV10-3 . TRBJ1-5 .
CASSQDIAGLRYNEQFF TGCGCCAGCAGCCAAGATATAGCGGGATTACGCTACAATGAGCAGTTCTTC TRBV4-3 . TRBJ2-1 TRBD2
CSASGRAYNEQFF TGCAGTGCTAGCGGGAGGGCCTACAATGAGCAGTTCTTC TRBV20-1 . TRBJ2-1 TRBD2
CATSAGEPYNEQFF TGTGCCACCAGTGCGGGAGAGCCCTACAATGAGCAGTTCTTC TRBV24-1 . TRBJ2-1 .
CASSSITGGAYGYTF TGTGCCAGCAGCTCGATCACAGGGGGGGCCTATGGCTACACCTTC TRBV11-2 . TRBJ1-2 TRBD1
CASSLSGGPEETQYF TGTGCCAGCAGCCTCTCAGGGGGCCCAGAAGAGACCCAGTACTTC TRBV16 . TRBJ2-5 TRBD1
CASSFYQRSTDTQYF TGTGCCAGCAGCTTTTACCAGCGGTCCACAGATACGCAGTATTTT TRBV7-2 few TRBJ2-3 .
CASSEETGVDEQFF TGTGCCAGCAGTGAAGAGACAGGGGTGGATGAGCAGTTCTTC TRBV6-1 . TRBJ2-1 TRBD1
CAISPDGDEQFF TGTGCCATCAGTCCCGACGGGGATGAGCAGTTCTTC TRBV10-3 . TRBJ2-1 .
CASSPPIRRADTQYF TGTGCCAGCTCACCACCGATCCGTAGGGCAGATACGCAGTATTTT TRBV18 few TRBJ2-3 .
CASTPGGSYGYTF TGTGCCAGCACTCCAGGGGGCTCCTATGGCTACACCTTC TRBV25-1 . TRBJ1-2 TRBD1
CADKTLGGGDGYYEQYF TGTGCCGACAAAACGTTGGGAGGGGGCGATGGATATTACGAGCAGTACTTC TRBV21-1 . TRBJ2-7 .
CASSHKTGGFGGYTF TGTGCCAGCAGTCACAAGACAGGGGGCTTTGGTGGCTACACCTTC TRBV6-5 . TRBJ1-2 TRBD1
CASSGSGTALIQETQYF TGTGCCAGCAGCGGTAGCGGGACGGCTCTGATCCAAGAGACCCAGTACTTC TRBV5-4 . TRBJ2-5 TRBD2
CASSFRDWYNEQFF TGTGCCAGCAGCTTTCGGGACTGGTACAATGAGCAGTTCTTC TRBV7-2 few TRBJ2-1 .
CSARVYTGELFF TGCAGCGCCCGAGTATACACCGGGGAGCTGTTTTTT TRBV29-1 . TRBJ2-2 .
CASSTQNTEAFF TGTGCCAGCAGCACCCAGAACACTGAAGCTTTCTTT TRBV5-6 few TRBJ1-1 .
CASAPPPGEYNSPLHF TGTGCCAGCGCTCCTCCGCCGGGGGAATATAATTCACCCCTCCACTTT TRBV5-5 . TRBJ1-6 .
CASSPPGQGENIQYF TGTGCCAGCTCACCACCGGGACAGGGAGAAAACATTCAGTACTTC TRBV18 . TRBJ2-4 TRBD1
CASSQLAGVGNEQFF TGTGCCAGCAGCCAACTAGCGGGAGTTGGCAATGAGCAGTTCTTC TRBV5-5 few TRBJ2-1 TRBD2
CASSLGAYENEKLFF TGTGCCAGCAGCTTGGGGGCGTACGAGAATGAAAAACTGTTTTTT TRBV11-2 . TRBJ1-4 .
CSVESQGGNYGYTF TGCAGCGTTGAAAGCCAGGGGGGGAACTATGGCTACACCTTC TRBV29-1 . TRBJ1-2 TRBD1
CASSLFQGNPFNYGYTF TGTGCCAGCAGCTTATTCCAGGGAAACCCATTTAACTATGGCTACACCTTC TRBV7-2 . TRBJ1-2 .
CASSSQATGISNEQFF TGTGCCAGCAGCTCTCAGGCGACAGGGATCAGCAATGAGCAGTTCTTC TRBV5-5 . TRBJ2-1 TRBD1
CASSDSSGRATGELFF TGTGCCAGCAGTGACTCTAGCGGGAGGGCCACCGGGGAGCTGTTTTTT TRBV6-4 . TRBJ2-2 TRBD2
CATLGTGGSYEQYF TGTGCCACCCTCGGGACAGGGGGCTCATACGAGCAGTACTTC TRBV7-9 few TRBJ2-7 TRBD1
CASSFGGSGIATQYF TGTGCCAGCAGTTTTGGCGGGAGTGGGATAGCGACCCAGTACTTC TRBV12-3/TRBV12-4 few TRBJ2-5 TRBD2
CASRESPRGNSPLHF TGTGCCAGCAGGGAAAGCCCTCGGGGAAATTCACCCCTCCACTTT TRBV6-1 few TRBJ1-6 .